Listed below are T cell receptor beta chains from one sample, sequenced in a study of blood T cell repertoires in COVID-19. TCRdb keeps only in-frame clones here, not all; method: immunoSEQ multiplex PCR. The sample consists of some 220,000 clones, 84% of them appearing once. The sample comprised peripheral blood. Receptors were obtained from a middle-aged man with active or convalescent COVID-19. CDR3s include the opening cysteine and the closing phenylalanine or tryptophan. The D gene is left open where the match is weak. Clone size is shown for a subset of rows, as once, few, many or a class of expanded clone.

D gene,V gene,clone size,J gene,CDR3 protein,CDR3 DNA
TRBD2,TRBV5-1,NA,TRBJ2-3,CASSPGTSSLTDTQYF,TGCGCCAGCAGCCCCGGGACTAGCTCTCTCACAGATACGCAGTATTTT
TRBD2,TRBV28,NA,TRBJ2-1,CASEGLVRGEQFF,TGTGCCTCTGAGGGACTAGTGCGTGGTGAGCAGTTCTTC
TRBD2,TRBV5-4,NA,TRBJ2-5,CASSPSGGKTQYF,TGTGCCAGCAGCCCTAGCGGGGGGAAGACCCAGTACTTC
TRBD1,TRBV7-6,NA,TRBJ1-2,CASSPSYRGRGGYTF,TGTGCCAGCAGCCCGTCGTACAGGGGGCGTGGAGGCTACACCTTC
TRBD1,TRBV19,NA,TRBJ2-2,CASSIEHETGANTGELFF,TGTGCCAGTAGTATTGAACATGAGACAGGGGCGAACACCGGGGAGCTGTTTTTT
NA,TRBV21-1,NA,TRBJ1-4,CASSSRGTGDEKLFF,TGTGCCAGCAGCAGCAGGGGGACAGGTGATGAAAAACTGTTTTTT
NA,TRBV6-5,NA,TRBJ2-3,CASSQLSTDTQYF,TGTGCCAGCAGCCAACTCAGCACAGATACGCAGTATTTT
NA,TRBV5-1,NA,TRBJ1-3,CASSLIPGLSGNTIYF,TGCGCCAGCAGCTTGATACCGGGACTCTCTGGAAACACCATATATTTT
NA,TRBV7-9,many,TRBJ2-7,CASRRGSTYEQYF,TGTGCCAGCAGGAGAGGCAGCACCTACGAGCAGTACTTC
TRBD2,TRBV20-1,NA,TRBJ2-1,CSASGLAGGPGNEQFF,TGCAGTGCTAGTGGACTAGCGGGAGGGCCGGGTAATGAGCAGTTCTTC
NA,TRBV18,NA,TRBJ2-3,CASSPSQGTISTDTQYF,TGTGCCAGCTCACCTTCTCAGGGGACCATAAGCACAGATACGCAGTATTTT
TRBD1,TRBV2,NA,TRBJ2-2,CASTTGDTGELFF,TGTGCCAGCACTACAGGGGACACCGGGGAGCTGTTTTTT
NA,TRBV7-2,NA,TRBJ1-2,CASSFEGGYTF,TGTGCCAGCAGCTTCGAGGGTGGCTACACCTTC
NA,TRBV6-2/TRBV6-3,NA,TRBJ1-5,CASSQTGDGPQHF,TGTGCCAGCAGCCAAACGGGGGACGGGCCCCAGCATTTT
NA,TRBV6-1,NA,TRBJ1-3,CASSELWASSGNTIYF,TGTGCCAGCAGTGAACTCTGGGCGAGCTCTGGAAACACCATATATTTT
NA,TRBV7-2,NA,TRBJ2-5,CASSLWPETQYF,TGTGCCAGCAGCTTATGGCCGGAGACCCAGTACTTC
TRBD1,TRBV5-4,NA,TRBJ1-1,CASSIGTGETEAFF,TGTGCCAGCAGCATCGGGACAGGGGAAACTGAAGCTTTCTTT
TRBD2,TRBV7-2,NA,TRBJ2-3,CASSRSGRYTDTQYF,TGTGCCAGCAGCCGTAGCGGGAGGTACACAGATACGCAGTATTTT
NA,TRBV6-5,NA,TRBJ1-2,CASRAQGSYGYTF,TGTGCCAGCAGGGCCCAGGGGTCCTATGGCTACACCTTC
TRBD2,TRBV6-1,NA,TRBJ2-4,CASSLGLAGVDIQYF,TGTGCCAGCAGTTTAGGACTAGCGGGGGTCGACATTCAGTACTTC
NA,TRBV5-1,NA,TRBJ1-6,CASSLGGRADSPLHF,TGCGCCAGCAGCTTGGGGGGCAGGGCTGATTCACCCCTCCACTTT
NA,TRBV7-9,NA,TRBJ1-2,CASSSKNVGLNGYTF,TGTGCCAGCAGCTCAAAGAACGTCGGGTTGAATGGCTACACCTTC
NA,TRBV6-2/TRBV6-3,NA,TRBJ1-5,CASSLLSNQPQHF,TGTGCCAGCAGTCTTTTGAGCAATCAGCCCCAGCATTTT
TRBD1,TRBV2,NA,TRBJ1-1,CASTRGRGMNTEAFF,TGTGCCAGCACCAGGGGGCGAGGGATGAACACTGAAGCTTTCTTT
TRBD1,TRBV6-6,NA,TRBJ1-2,CASGHGDRKNYTF,TGTGCCAGCGGCCACGGGGACAGGAAGAACTACACCTTC
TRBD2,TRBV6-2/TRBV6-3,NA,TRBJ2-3,CASSPGLAFTDTQYF,TGTGCCAGCAGCCCGGGACTAGCCTTCACAGATACGCAGTATTTT
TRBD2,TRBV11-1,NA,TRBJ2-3,CASSQGLAEGTDTQYF,TGTGCCAGCAGCCAGGGACTAGCGGAAGGCACAGATACGCAGTATTTT
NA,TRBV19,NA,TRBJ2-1,CASNRLGYNEQFF,TGTGCCAGTAATCGACTGGGTTACAATGAGCAGTTCTTC
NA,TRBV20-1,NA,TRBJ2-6,CSASPRGAGGANVLTF,TGCAGTGCTAGTCCCCGGGGGGCAGGTGGGGCCAACGTCCTGACTTTC
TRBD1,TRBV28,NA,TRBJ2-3,CASSLRPTGVTDTQYF,TGTGCCAGCAGTTTAAGGCCGACAGGGGTGACAGATACGCAGTATTTT
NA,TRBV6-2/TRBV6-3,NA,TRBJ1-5,CASSDPGAANYQPQHF,TGTGCCAGCAGTGACCCGGGAGCAGCCAACTACCAGCCCCAGCATTTT
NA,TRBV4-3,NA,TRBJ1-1,CASSQDAVLTEAFF,TGCGCCAGCAGCCAAGATGCGGTGTTGACTGAAGCTTTCTTT
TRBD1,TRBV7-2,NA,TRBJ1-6,CASSYQGALNSPLHF,TGTGCCAGCAGCTATCAGGGGGCGCTCAATTCACCCCTCCACTTT